This TCR beta chain was retrieved from a study of cytomegalovirus exposure and HLA in healthy donors. The PCR made use of 60 Vbeta and 13 Jbeta primers. Libraries were prepared by immunoSEQ multiplex PCR; TCRdb keeps only in-frame clonotypes and omits some of them. The sample gives 200,000 to 250,000 clones, over 80% of which show up once; 5% to 6.5% is in the top ten. The V gene lost 5 bases and the J gene lost 4 bases, with 17 bases spanning the gap. The germline CDR1 and CDR2 sequences are LNHNV and YYDKDF (reference sequence). The CDR3 spans 15 residues. The rearrangement joins TRBV15 to TRBJ2-5; D is perhaps TRBD2 (6 bases). Sequencing was done on a sample of PBMCs. The receptor's source is a woman aged 40 to 55 in good health and CMV-seropositive. The CDR3 sequence is CATSWGPGTGETQYF. CDR3 DNA sequence: TGTGCCACCAGCTGGGGTCCCGGGACTGGAGAGACCCAGTACTTC.